One and the same sample provided the 10 T cell receptor beta chains below, sequenced in a study of T cell responses to AZD1222 COVID-19 vaccine. Method: immunoSEQ multiplex PCR; TCRdb's copy keeps in-frame clones and lacks some. The repertoire includes roughly 140,000 clones, around nine tenths of them detected once, and approximately 3.5% sits in the top ten. Sequencing was performed on peripheral blood, taken on day 0 of AZD1222 vaccination. The receptors were sampled from an adult in good health.

This clone was seen a handful of times. The V and J genes are TRBV18 and TRBJ2-5, with TRBD2 matching 12 bases. Germline-derived CDR1 and CDR2 are KGHSH and LQKENI. CDR3 length: 18 residues. V dropped 2 bases and J dropped 4; count of bases not matched to a gene: 11. The CDR3 nucleotides read TGTGCCAGCTCACCATCGACTAGCGGGGGTTCGGGTGGAGAGACCCAGTACTTC. Amino acids: CASSPSTSGGSGGETQYF.

The V call is TRBV27, the J call TRBJ2-6; D gene unclear. CDR3 length: 12 amino acids. With 10 bases removed from V and 0 bases from J, the gap between germline ends came to 4 bases. The germline V gene has CDR1 MNHEY and CDR2 SMNVEV (reference sequence). The CDR3 region is CATGSGANVLTF. The CDR3 DNA is TGTGCCACCGGCTCTGGGGCCAACGTCCTGACTTTC.

The chain combines TRBV3-1 (or the pseudogene TRBV3-2) with TRBJ2-5, with 10 positions matching TRBD2. The CDR3 covers 19 residues. V shed 1 base, J shed 4 bases, and the junction held 15 bases outside the gene matches. Germline CDR1 reads LGHDT; CDR2 reads YNNKEL (reference sequence). The CDR3 loop reads CASSQGLAGQVGGGETQYF. The CDR3 nucleotides are TGTGCCAGCAGCCAAGGACTAGCGGGTCAGGTTGGTGGAGGAGAGACCCAGTACTTC.

V usage is TRBV6-5 and J usage is TRBJ1-2, with a weak D call TRBD1 (5 bases). Germline V gives CDR1 MNHEY, CDR2 SVGAGI. The CDR3 has 13 residues. V was pared by 2 bases and J by 8 bases, with 12 bases between. DNA for the CDR3: TGTGCCAGCAGTTACCCTCAGGGTGGAGGCTACACCTTC. This gives the protein CASSYPQGGGYTF.

This chain links TRBV7-5 with TRBJ2-7; the D segment call TRBD1 is taken from the table without a DNA check. TRBV7-5 is deemed a pseudogene. The CDR3 runs 16 residues. CDR3 nucleotides: TGTGTCAGAAGCTTACTGATGGGACAGGTCTCCTACGAGCAGTACTTC. It specifies CVRSLLMGQVSYEQYF.

V is TRBV3-1 (or the pseudogene TRBV3-2) and J is TRBJ2-7; D gene uncertain. The CDR3 is made up of 12 amino acids. Germline V lookup: CDR1 LGHDT, CDR2 YNNKEL (reference sequence). V was cut by 0 bases and J by 6 bases, with 6 bases left in between. In DNA, the CDR3 is TGTGCCAGCAGCCAAGATTTGGCCGAGCAGTACTTC. It yields the protein CASSQDLAEQYF.

The J gene is TRBJ1-1, the V gene TRBV6-5; no clear D gene. Germline CDR1 reads MNHEY; CDR2 reads SVGAGI. V was cut by 6 bases and J by 0 bases, with 5 bases left in between. The CDR3 is 12 amino acids. DNA of the CDR3: TGTGCCAGCAGCCAGGTGAACACTGAAGCTTTCTTT. Translation: CASSQVNTEAFF.

The V and J genes are TRBV3-1 (or the pseudogene TRBV3-2) and TRBJ1-6; 7 bases fit TRBD1. J lost 1 base, V lost 4 bases, and 13 bases had no gene match. This CDR3 has 19 residues. Germline V lookup: CDR1 LGHDT, CDR2 YNNKEL (reference sequence). The CDR3 loop is CASSPGQGGLGSYNSPLHF. The CDR3 bases are TGTGCCAGCAGCCCGGGGCAGGGGGGTTTAGGTTCCTATAATTCACCCCTCCACTTT.

V and J are TRBV11-2 and TRBJ2-7; 7 nucleotides align to TRBD1. Germline V gives CDR1 SGHAT, CDR2 FQNNGV. The trim removed 4 bases at V and 3 bases at J, leaving 6 bases unmatched. CDR3 length: 14 residues. The CDR3 spells CASSSTGLVYEQYF. The CDR3 bases are TGTGCCAGCAGCTCGACAGGGTTAGTCTACGAGCAGTACTTC.

The V call is TRBV9, the J call TRBJ2-1, with D possibly being TRBD2 (6 bases). Deletions cut 0 bases from V and 4 bases from J, with 14 bases between. Germline assignment: CDR1 SGDLS and CDR2 YYNGEE. This CDR3 is 16 amino acids long. CDR3 sequence (DNA): TGTGCCAGCAGCGTAGCTGATAGCGGATTATACAATGAGCAGTTCTTC. Its translation: CASSVADSGLYNEQFF.